Sequencing of this T cell receptor beta chain was carried out in a study of monozygotic twins with inflammatory bowel disease. TCRdb reprocessed the 5' RACE reads and keeps a single row for each CDR3 protein, giving no DNA. Here the sample table reports 190,000 or so distinct CDR3 sequences. Study-level results: The study found lower TCRbeta diversity (inverse Simpson) in IBD patients than in healthy co-twins.

The CDR3 is made up of 13 amino acids. Germline V gives CDR1 DFQATT, CDR2 SNEGSKA (reference sequence). Turning to this clonotype: Its antigen is not known.

This sequence joins TRBV20-1 and TRBJ1-2. Specimen: blood. The sequence derives from a human donor with ulcerative colitis or Crohn's disease, or a healthy co-twin of an affected twin (not recorded which). The CDR3 reads CSARLGVAYGYTF.